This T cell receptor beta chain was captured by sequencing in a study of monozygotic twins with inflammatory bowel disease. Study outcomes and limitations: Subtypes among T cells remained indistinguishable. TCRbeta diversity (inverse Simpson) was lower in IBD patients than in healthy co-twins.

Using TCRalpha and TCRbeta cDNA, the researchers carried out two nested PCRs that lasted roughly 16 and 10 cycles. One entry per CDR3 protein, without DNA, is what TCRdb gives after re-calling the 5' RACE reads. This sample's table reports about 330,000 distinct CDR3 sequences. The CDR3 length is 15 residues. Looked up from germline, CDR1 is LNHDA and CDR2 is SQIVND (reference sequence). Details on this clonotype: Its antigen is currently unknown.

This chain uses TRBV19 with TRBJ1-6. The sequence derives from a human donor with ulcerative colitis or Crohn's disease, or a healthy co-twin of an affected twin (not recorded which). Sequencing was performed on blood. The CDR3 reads CASNRGGSYNSPLHF.